This TCR beta chain was sequenced in a study of T cell responses to AZD1222 COVID-19 vaccine. The protocol was immunoSEQ multiplex PCR, while the TCRdb copy is restricted to in-frame clones and leaves out a portion. The sample yields over 120,000 clones, around 92% seen once. With respect to this clone: Its antigen is still unknown.

V shed 2 bases and J shed 0 bases, with 5 bases lying between them. Germline V gives CDR1 LNHDA, CDR2 SQIVND (reference sequence). This CDR3 spans 14 amino acids. Findings of the study overall: Only after the peak T cell response were repertoires sampled. A reported finding is that nearly half of spike-specific TCRs target unmutated variant regions.

The TCR was taken from an adult who received the AZD1222 COVID-19 vaccine. This chain links TRBV19 with TRBJ1-3; no firm D call. The material sequenced was peripheral blood, taken 28 days after the second AZD1222 dose. The CDR3 reads CASSISRSGNTIYF. CDR3 in DNA: TGTGCCAGTAGTATATCCCGCTCTGGAAACACCATATATTTT.